Detailed here is one TCR beta chain. V lost 1 base to trimming and J lost 7 bases; unmatched junction nucleotides: 9. Germline V gives CDR1 SGHTA, CDR2 FQGNSA. This CDR3 has 16 amino acids. Measured with immunoSEQ multiplex PCR; TCRdb has only the in-frame clones, and not every one. The sample records more than 10,000 clones, roughly 80% being singletons. The data belong to a study of blood T cell repertoires in COVID-19. Across the study: From the United States, Italy and Spain came samples of acute and convalescent COVID-19. PBMCs, B-cell-depleted T cells, or T cells provided the cDNA or gDNA that made up the material.

This sequence joins TRBV7-2 and TRBJ2-1; 8 bases are a match to TRBD2. The TCR was taken from a human donor in a cohort sampled during active COVID-19. Sequenced material: peripheral blood. The CDR3 is CASSLEVAGLRNEQFF. The CDR3 nucleotides are TGTGCCAGCAGCTTAGAAGTAGCGGGACTGAGGAATGAGCAGTTCTTC.